These 5 T cell receptor beta chains came from one sample sequenced in a study of monozygotic twins with inflammatory bowel disease. TCRdb processed the 5' RACE reads again and assigns one entry to each CDR3 protein, with no DNA. The table for this sample gives approximately 400,000 distinct CDR3 sequences. Specimen: blood. The receptors were sampled from a human donor with ulcerative colitis or Crohn's disease, or a healthy co-twin of an affected twin (not recorded which).

This chain joins TRBV20-1 and TRBJ2-3; the TCRdb D gene call, TRBD1, has no DNA to confirm it. CDR1 and CDR2 (germline): DFQATT, SNEGSKA (reference sequence). The CDR3 runs to 13 residues. CDR3 sequence reads: CSARYDRGDTQYF.

The rearrangement uses TRBV7-9 and TRBJ2-7; TCRdb's D call, TRBD1, is unchecked because there is no DNA. Germline V gene lookup returns CDR1 SEHNR and CDR2 FQNEAQ (reference sequence). There are 17 residues in the CDR3. The CDR3 sequence is CASSLDTGRDPSYEQYF.

The V and J genes are TRBV13 and TRBJ2-1; the D gene TCRdb calls, TRBD1, cannot be checked with no DNA. CDR1 and CDR2 from the germline V gene are PRHDT and FYEKMQ (reference sequence). CDR3 length equals 16 residues. The CDR3 protein is CASRSEVRGRDNEQFF.

CDR3 residues: CASSVAGRGRTDTQYF. This rearrangement joins TRBV9 to TRBJ2-3; TCRdb selects TRBD1, and the lack of DNA leaves this call unchecked. The CDR3 has 16 residues. Looked up from germline, CDR1 is SGDLS and CDR2 is YYNGEE. The entire variable domain, with the rest obtained from reference TRBV9 and TRBJ2-3, is as follows: DSGVTQTPKHLITATGQRVTLRCSPRSGDLSVYWYQQSLDQGLQFLIQYYNGEERAKGNILERFSAQQFPDLHSELNLSSLELGDSALYFCASSVAGRGRTDTQYFGPGTRLTVL.

J is TRBJ2-2 and V is TRBV5-1. CDR3 length equals 12 residues. Looked up from germline, CDR1 is SGHRS and CDR2 is YFSETQ. CDR3 protein: CASSVNTGEPFF.